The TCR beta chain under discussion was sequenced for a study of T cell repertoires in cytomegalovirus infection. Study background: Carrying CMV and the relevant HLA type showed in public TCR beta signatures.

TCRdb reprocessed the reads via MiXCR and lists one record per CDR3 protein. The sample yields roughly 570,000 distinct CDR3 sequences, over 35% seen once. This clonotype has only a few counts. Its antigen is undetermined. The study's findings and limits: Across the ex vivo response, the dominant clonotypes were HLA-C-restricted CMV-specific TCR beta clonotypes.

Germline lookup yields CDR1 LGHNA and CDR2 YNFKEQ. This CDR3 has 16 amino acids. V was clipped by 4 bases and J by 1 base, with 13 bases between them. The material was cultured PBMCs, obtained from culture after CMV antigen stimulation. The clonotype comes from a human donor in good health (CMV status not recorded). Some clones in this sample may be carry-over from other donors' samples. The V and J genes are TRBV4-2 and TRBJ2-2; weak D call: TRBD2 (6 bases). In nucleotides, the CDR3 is TGTGCCAGCAGCCTGAGGGCGGGGAAGAACACCGGGGAGCTGTTTTTT. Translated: CASSLRAGKNTGELFF.